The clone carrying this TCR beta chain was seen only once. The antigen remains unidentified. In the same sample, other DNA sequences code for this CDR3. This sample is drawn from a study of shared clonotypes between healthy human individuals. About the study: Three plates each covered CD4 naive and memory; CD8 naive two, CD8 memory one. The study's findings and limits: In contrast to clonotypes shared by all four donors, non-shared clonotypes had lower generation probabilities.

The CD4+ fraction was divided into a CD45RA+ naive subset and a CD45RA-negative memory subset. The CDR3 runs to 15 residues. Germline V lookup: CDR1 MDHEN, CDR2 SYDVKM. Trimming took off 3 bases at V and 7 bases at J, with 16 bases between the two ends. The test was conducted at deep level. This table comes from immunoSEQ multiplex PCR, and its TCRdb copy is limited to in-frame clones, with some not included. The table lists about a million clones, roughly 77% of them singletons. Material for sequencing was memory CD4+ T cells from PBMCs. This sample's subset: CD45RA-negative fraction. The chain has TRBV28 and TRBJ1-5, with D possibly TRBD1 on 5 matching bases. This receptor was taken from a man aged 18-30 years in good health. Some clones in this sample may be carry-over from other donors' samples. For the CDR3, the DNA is TGTGCCAGCAGTTTGATATCGGGGGGAAACCAGCCCCAGCATTTT. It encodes CASSLISGGNQPQHF.